This T cell receptor (beta chain) derives from a study of Graves' ophthalmopathy and Graves' hyperthyroidism. Regarding the study as a whole: Most thyroid clonotypes with frequency above 0.001 were detected in blood too.

Amplified material comprised TCR beta CDR3 regions derived from RNA transcripts. First-round RT-PCR used HTBI primers; second-round multiplex PCR followed. Each CDR3 protein is one row after TCRdb ran MiXCR on the multiplex PCR reads. The sample records about 700,000 distinct CDR3 sequences, 40% being singletons. CDR1 and CDR2 (germline): SGHTA, FQGNSA. There are 11 residues in the CDR3. The V gene lost 5 bases and the J gene lost 5 bases, with 6 bases spanning the gap. Comments on this clonotype: The antigen is undetermined. This may be a read error: a much more frequent sequence differs by one nucleotide.

Ophthalmopathy donors' eye disease showed moderate-to-severe activity, CAS of at least 3, NOSPECS of at least 4 and duration under 3 months. The authors diagnosed from clinical symptoms, serum thyroxine, TRAb, thyroid ultrasound and orbital computed tomography. The clonotype originates from an adult man with Graves' ophthalmopathy. The sample taken for sequencing was peripheral blood. The V and J genes are TRBV7-2 and TRBJ1-2; no clear D gene. The CDR3 region has the DNA TGTGCCAGCAGCACCCCATATGGCTACACCTTC. Translated: CASSTPYGYTF.